The 27 T cell receptor beta chains below were found in one sample sequenced in a study of regulatory T cells in long-lasting Graves disease. The time point is: persistent/refractory GD, antithyroid drugs over 5 years with positive TRAb. Generation of the TCR library employed RNA extracted from PBMCs. CDR3-region Arm-PCR and iRepertoire HTBI primers produced the TCR beta libraries. TCRdb called the multiplex PCR reads again in MiXCR, with one record for every CDR3 protein. The table has roughly 450,000 distinct CDR3 sequences, around 24% seen once. This sample comprised peripheral blood mononuclear cells (PBMCs), obtained when the disease was refractory, from a patient treated with antithyroid drugs. All receptors derive from a female donor with Graves disease.

This clonotype has just a few counts. This chain uses TRBV19 with TRBJ1-2; 8 bases map to TRBD1. V was pared by 10 bases and J by 3 bases, with 4 bases of the junction left unmatched. CDR3 length equals 12 residues. Germline V gene lookup returns CDR1 LNHDA and CDR2 SQIVND (reference sequence). CDR3 protein: CAIQGADYGYTF. The CDR3 DNA is TGTGCCATTCAGGGGGCAGACTATGGCTACACCTTC.

In regard to this clonotype: Since a much larger clone is just one base distant, this may be a read error. The chain has TRBV29-1 and TRBJ1-2; weak D call: TRBD1 (5 bases). This CDR3 is 13 amino acids long. V dropped 2 bases and J dropped 5 bases, with 12 bases sitting between them. CDR1 is SQVTM, CDR2 ANQGSEA, per germline. The CDR3 bases are TGCAGCGTTGAACCTCCGGAGGGGTATGGCTACACCTTC. Its protein is CSVEPPEGYGYTF. Full variable domain (rest looked up from reference TRBV29-1 and TRBJ1-2): SAVISQKPSRDICQRGTSLTIQCQVDSQVTMMFWYRQQPGQSLTLIATANQGSEATYESGFVIDKFPISRPNLTFSTLTVSNMSPEDSSIYLCSVEPPEGYGYTFGSGTRLTVV.

This clonotype was counted many times. This chain connects TRBV20-1 to TRBJ2-5; 8 bases are shared with TRBD2. The CDR3 consists of 14 residues. Trimming removed 1 base from V and 4 bases from J; junction bases left unmatched: 5. The germline V gene encodes CDR1 DFQATT and CDR2 SNEGSKA (reference sequence). CDR3 region: CSARVPGGGETQYF. CDR3 DNA sequence: TGCAGTGCTAGAGTGCCGGGAGGGGGAGAGACCCAGTACTTC.

The chain employs TRBV12-3 or TRBV12-4 and TRBJ2-4, with 14 bases fitting TRBD2. The ends lost 6 bases at V and 0 bases at J; junction bases unmatched: 4. The CDR3 is 17 residues long. The CDR3 sequence is CASSWTSGGLAKNIQYF. CDR3 in DNA: TGTGCCAGCAGCTGGACTAGCGGGGGGCTAGCCAAAAACATTCAGTACTTC.

This chain joins TRBV6-2 or TRBV6-3 and TRBJ2-3; no clear D. The CDR3 loop spans 12 amino acids. The germline CDR1 and CDR2 sequences are MNHEY and SVGEGT. V was pared by 4 bases and J by 5 bases, with 7 bases between. The CDR3 DNA sequence: TGTGCCAGCAGTTCCTGGGAAGATACGCAGTATTTT. Protein sequence: CASSSWEDTQYF.

This clonotype was observed a few times. The chain carries TRBV6-2 or TRBV6-3 and TRBJ1-1; 8 bases agree with TRBD1. CDR1 and CDR2 from the germline V gene are MNHEY and SVGEGT. The CDR3 runs 13 residues. The J segment lost 8 bases and the V segment lost 7 bases, leaving 9 bases of the junction unmatched. CDR3 nucleotides: TGTGCCAGCAATAGAGGGACAGGTAACGAAGCTTTCTTT. This encodes CASNRGTGNEAFF.

The J gene is TRBJ2-1, the V gene TRBV24-1; the D is unclear. CDR1 KGHDR and CDR2 SFDVKD come from the germline V gene. V shed 0 bases and J shed 4 bases, with 9 bases lying between them. The CDR3 loop spans 15 amino acids. DNA of the CDR3: TGTGCCACCAGTGATTTGAGTTCGGATTACAATGAGCAGTTCTTC. The encoded protein is CATSDLSSDYNEQFF.

The gene calls are TRBV5-8 and TRBJ1-1; the D is unclear. Deletions cut 2 bases from V and 14 bases from J, with 19 bases between. This CDR3 region has 13 residues. Looked up from germline, CDR1 is SGHTS and CDR2 is YDEGEE. The CDR3 DNA reads TGTGCCAGCAGCTTCGAAACGGCCAGGCGGCGATTCTTT. Its translation is CASSFETARRRFF. The complete variable domain, with remaining parts taken from reference TRBV5-8 and TRBJ1-1, reads EAGVTQSPTHLIKTRGQQATLRCSPISGHTSVYWYQQALGLGLQFLLWYDEGEERNRGNFPPRFSGRQFPNYSSELNVNALELEDSALYLCASSFETARRRFFGQGTRLTVV.

The chain links TRBV6-5 to TRBJ2-3; maybe TRBD2 (5 bases). The V end lost 0 bases, the J end lost 3 bases, and 7 bases lay between the germline ends. The CDR3 is 14 residues long. Germline V CDR1 and CDR2: MNHEY, SVGAGI. In nucleotides, the CDR3 is TGTGCCAGCAGTTACTCGGGGAGTACAGATACGCAGTATTTT. This sequence encodes CASSYSGSTDTQYF.

DNA for the CDR3: TGTGCCAGCAGCTTTGCGGGAGGGGTCTACGAGCAGTACTTC. It encodes CASSFAGGVYEQYF. The chain links TRBV11-1 to TRBJ2-7; 9 bases fit TRBD2. V was pared by 3 bases and J by 3 bases, with 3 bases of the junction left unmatched. The CDR3 is made up of 14 amino acids. Germline assignment: CDR1 SGHAT and CDR2 FQDESV (reference sequence).

V usage is TRBV5-4 and J usage is TRBJ1-1; D remains unclear. V was clipped by 4 bases and J by 0 bases, with 13 bases between them. The CDR3 loop spans 15 amino acids. CDR1 SGHNT and CDR2 YYREEE come from the germline V gene (reference sequence). For the CDR3, the DNA is TGTGCCAGCAGCAGACCCGGAGTTATGAACACTGAAGCTTTCTTT. It is translated as CASSRPGVMNTEAFF.

This clonotype was recorded at least ten times. V gene TRBV24-1 combines with J gene TRBJ2-7; maybe TRBD1 (6 bases). There are 16 residues in the CDR3. V gave up 2 bases and J gave up 5 bases, with 18 bases separating them. Germline lookup yields CDR1 KGHDR and CDR2 SFDVKD. Written as DNA, the CDR3 is TGTGCCACCAGTGATTCCAGGGGTAATCTAGCTAACGAGCAGTACTTC. The encoded protein is CATSDSRGNLANEQYF.

This rearrangement joins TRBV30 to TRBJ2-2; unclear D gene. Germline V gene sequence: CDR1 GTSNPN, CDR2 SVGIG (reference sequence). V lost 3 bases and J 5 bases, leaving 10 bases between the germline ends. This CDR3 is 13 amino acids long. The CDR3 region has the DNA TGTGCCTGGAGGCAGGCTCGGACCGGGGAGCTGTTTTTT. Its protein product is CAWRQARTGELFF.

Comment on this clonotype: One junction end disagrees with the germline gene, perhaps due to a read error. The chain joins TRBV6-5 to TRBJ2-5; perhaps TRBD2 as D (6 bases). Germline values: CDR1 MNHEY, CDR2 SVGAGI. This CDR3 has 12 amino acids. This CDR3 is CASSYTGLKMSF. In DNA form, the CDR3 reads TGTGCCAGCAGTTACACGGGACTCAAAATGTCCTTC.

There are many counts of this clonotype. The chain combines TRBV30 with TRBJ2-5; no firm D call. This CDR3 region has 12 residues. V dropped 3 bases and J dropped 1 base, with 6 bases sitting between them. CDR1 is GTSNPN and CDR2 is SVGIG in the germline V gene (reference sequence). This chain's CDR3 is CAWSSFQETQYF. DNA of the CDR3: TGTGCCTGGAGCTCATTCCAAGAGACCCAGTACTTC.

About this clonotype: This may be a read error, as it is one base from a much larger clone. The V and J genes are TRBV6-2 or TRBV6-3 and TRBJ1-2, with a possible D match to TRBD1 (5 bases). Trimming removed 5 bases at V and 5 bases at J, with 12 bases between. The CDR3 has 13 amino acids. Germline V CDR1 and CDR2: MNHEY, SVGEGT. The CDR3 DNA follows: TGTGCCAGCAGTGAGATCGACAGTTATGGCTACACCTTC. It translates to CASSEIDSYGYTF.

This clonotype appeared a few times. This rearrangement joins TRBV7-9 to TRBJ1-1; tentatively, D is TRBD1 (6 bases). Trimming pared 7 bases from V and 4 bases from J, leaving 13 bases between. Germline CDR1 SEHNR, CDR2 FQNEAQ (reference sequence). The CDR3 has 13 amino acids. This CDR3 is CASTKGGGTEAFF. CDR3 sequence (DNA): TGTGCCAGCACCAAAGGAGGGGGCACTGAAGCTTTCTTT.

On this clonotype itself: A much more abundant neighbour one base away suggests this may be a read error. The J gene is TRBJ1-2, the V gene TRBV11-2; D gene unclear. The CDR3 length is 13 residues. Per the germline V gene, CDR1 is SGHAT and CDR2 is FQNNGV. The CDR3: CASPGRANYGHTF. Here the CDR3 DNA reads TGTGCCAGCCCGGGCAGAGCTAACTATGGCCACACCTTC.

There are a few counts of this clonotype. J is TRBJ2-1 and V is TRBV28; the D gene could be TRBD1 or TRBD2 (5 bases each). V was trimmed by 1 base and J by 13 bases, leaving 14 bases between them. This CDR3 region has 13 residues. CDR1 and CDR2 from the germline V gene are MDHEN and SYDVKM. The CDR3 here is CASSLYGSGGQFF. The DNA of the CDR3 is TGTGCCAGCAGTTTATACGGTTCTGGGGGACAGTTCTTC.

This CDR3 is CASSQDKGLSGEQYF. The CDR3 coding sequence is TGCGCCAGCAGCCAAGATAAGGGGCTGAGTGGCGAGCAGTACTTC. The gene calls are TRBV4-3 and TRBJ2-7, with a tentative D call TRBD1 (5 bases). Germline assignment: CDR1 LGHNA and CDR2 YSLEER. This CDR3 is 15 amino acids long. V gave up 0 bases and J gave up 6 bases, with 15 bases separating them.

This clonotype was counted only a few times. The chain couples TRBV6-1 to TRBJ2-7; the D is unclear. There are 16 residues in the CDR3. The V end lost 8 bases, the J end lost 1 base, and 21 bases lay between the germline ends. Looked up from germline, CDR1 is MNHNS and CDR2 is SASEGT. CDR3 DNA sequence: TGTGCCAGCCATAAATTTCTACTGAGTGGATCCTACGAGCAGTACTTC. Translation: CASHKFLLSGSYEQYF.

This clonotype has a count of ten or more. The rearrangement uses TRBV7-2 and TRBJ2-7; D not certain. The CDR3 is made up of 15 amino acids. Trimming took 5 bases from V and 3 from J, leaving 17 bases between them. In germline, CDR1 is SGHTA, CDR2 FQGNSA. The CDR3 is CASSPYPGQVYEQYF. The DNA for the CDR3 is TGTGCCAGCAGCCCTTACCCCGGGCAGGTCTACGAGCAGTACTTC.

A few counts support this clonotype. This chain connects TRBV9 to TRBJ1-5, with D perhaps matching TRBD1 (5 bases). The CDR3 sequence is 14 residues long. The germline V gene encodes CDR1 SGDLS and CDR2 YYNGEE. Deletions cut 0 bases from V and 7 bases from J, with 11 bases between. CDR3 protein: CASSVEGNIQPQHF. DNA of the CDR3: TGTGCCAGCAGCGTAGAGGGGAATATACAGCCCCAGCATTTT. Together with reference TRBV9 and TRBJ1-5, the CDR3 gives the full variable domain: DSGVTQTPKHLITATGQRVTLRCSPRSGDLSVYWYQQSLDQGLQFLIQYYNGEERAKGNILERFSAQQFPDLHSELNLSSLELGDSALYFCASSVEGNIQPQHFGDGTRLSIL.

This clonotype was observed a handful of times. The chain employs TRBV7-2 and TRBJ1-2, with 9 bases identical to TRBD1. Trimming cost V 4 bases and J 6 bases; bases outside gene matches: 9. Per germline, CDR1 SGHTA and CDR2 FQGNSA. The CDR3 is made up of 15 amino acids. CDR3: CASSSYTGTGNGYTF. DNA of the CDR3: TGTGCCAGCAGCTCCTATACCGGGACAGGGAATGGCTACACCTTC. Combining the CDR3 with reference TRBV7-2 and TRBJ1-2 gives the whole variable domain GAGVSQSPSNKVTEKGKDVELRCDPISGHTALYWYRQSLGQGLEFLIYFQGNSAPDKSGLPSDRFSAERTGGSVSTLTIQRTQQEDSAVYLCASSSYTGTGNGYTFGSGTRLTVV.

This clonotype came up many times. The CDR3 nucleotides are TGTGCCAGCAGCTTACGTGGTGGGGGATTCACTGAAGCTTTCTTT. Its protein product is CASSLRGGGFTEAFF. The rearrangement joins TRBV7-2 to TRBJ1-1, with D possibly matching TRBD1 (5 bases). Germline CDR1 reads SGHTA; CDR2 reads FQGNSA. The CDR3 contains 15 residues. Trimming took off 2 bases at V and 4 bases at J, with 14 bases between the two ends.

This clonotype has ten or more counts. The chain is built from TRBV5-1 and TRBJ1-1; weak D call: TRBD1 (5 bases). Germline loops: CDR1 SGHRS, CDR2 YFSETQ. V lost 4 bases and J lost 1, with 17 bases in between. CDR3 length equals 16 residues. CDR3 in DNA: TGCGCCAGCAGCCCTAAGCCCGGGACGCCGAACACTGAAGCTTTCTTT. Translating it yields CASSPKPGTPNTEAFF.

In the case of this clonotype: A much larger clone differs by one base, so this may be a read error. The V call is TRBV5-1, the J call TRBJ1-1; 8 positions match TRBD1. This CDR3 comprises 13 residues. The V and J ends lost 7 bases and 11 bases, in that order; junction bases with no gene match: 13. The germline CDR1 and CDR2 sequences are SGHRS and YFSETQ. Here the CDR3 reads CASGSAQGARAFF. DNA of the CDR3: TGCGCCAGCGGCTCGGCGCAGGGGGCGAGGGCTTTCTTT. Full variable domain (missing parts from reference TRBV5-1 and TRBJ1-1): KAGVTQTPRYLIKTRGQQVTLSCSPISGHRSVSWYQQTPGQGLQFLFEYFSETQRNKGNFPGRFSGRQFSNSRSEMNVSTLELGDSALYLCASGSAQGARAFFGQGTRLTVV.